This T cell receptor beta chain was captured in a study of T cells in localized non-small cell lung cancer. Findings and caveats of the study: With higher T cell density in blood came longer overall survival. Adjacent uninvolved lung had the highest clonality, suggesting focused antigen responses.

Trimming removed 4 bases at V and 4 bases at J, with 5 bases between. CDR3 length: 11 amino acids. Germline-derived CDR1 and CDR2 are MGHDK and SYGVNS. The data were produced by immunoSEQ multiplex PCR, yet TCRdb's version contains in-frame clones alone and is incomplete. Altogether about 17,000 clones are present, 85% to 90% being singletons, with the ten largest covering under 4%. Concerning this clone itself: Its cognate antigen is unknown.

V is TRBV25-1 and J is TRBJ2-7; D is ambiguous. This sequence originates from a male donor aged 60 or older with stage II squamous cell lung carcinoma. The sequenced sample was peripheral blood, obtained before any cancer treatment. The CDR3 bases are TGTGCCAGCAGTGCGTTTTACGAGCAGTACTTC. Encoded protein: CASSAFYEQYF.